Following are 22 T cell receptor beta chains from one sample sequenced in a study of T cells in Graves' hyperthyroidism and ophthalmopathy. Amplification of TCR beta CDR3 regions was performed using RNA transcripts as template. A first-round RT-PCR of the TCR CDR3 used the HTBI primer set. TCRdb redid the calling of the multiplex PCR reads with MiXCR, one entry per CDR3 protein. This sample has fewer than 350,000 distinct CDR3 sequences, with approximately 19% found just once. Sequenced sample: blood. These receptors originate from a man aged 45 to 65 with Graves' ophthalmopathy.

This chain's CDR3 is CASSELAGLQETQYF. The CDR3 DNA follows: TGTGCCAGCAGTGAACTAGCGGGACTCCAAGAGACCCAGTACTTC. This chain uses TRBV2 with TRBJ2-5, with 9 bases fitting TRBD2. V trimming: 2 bases; J trimming: 1 base; junction bases outside the gene matches: 2. The CDR3 covers 15 residues. Germline V gene lookup returns CDR1 SNHLY and CDR2 FYNNEI.

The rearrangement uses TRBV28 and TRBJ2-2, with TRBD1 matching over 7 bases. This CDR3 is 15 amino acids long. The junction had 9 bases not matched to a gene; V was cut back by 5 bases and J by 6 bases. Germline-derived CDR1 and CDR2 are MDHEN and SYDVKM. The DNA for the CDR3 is TGTGCCAGCAGTCCCCAAGGGGGCATTGCCGGGGAGCTGTTTTTT. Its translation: CASSPQGGIAGELFF.

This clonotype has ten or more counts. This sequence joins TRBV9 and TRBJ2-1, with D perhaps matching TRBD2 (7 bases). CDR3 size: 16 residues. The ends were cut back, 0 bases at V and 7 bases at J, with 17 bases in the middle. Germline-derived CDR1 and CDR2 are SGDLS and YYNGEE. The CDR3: CASSVGGGGGGNEQFF. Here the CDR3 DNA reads TGTGCCAGCAGCGTAGGCGGGGGCGGAGGGGGAAATGAGCAGTTCTTC.

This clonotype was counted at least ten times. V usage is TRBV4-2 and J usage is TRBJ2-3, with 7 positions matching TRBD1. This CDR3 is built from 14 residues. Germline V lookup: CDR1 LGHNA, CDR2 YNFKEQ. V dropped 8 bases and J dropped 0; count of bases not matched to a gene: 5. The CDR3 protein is CASGTDGSTDTQYF. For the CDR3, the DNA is TGTGCCAGCGGGACAGACGGGAGCACAGATACGCAGTATTTT.

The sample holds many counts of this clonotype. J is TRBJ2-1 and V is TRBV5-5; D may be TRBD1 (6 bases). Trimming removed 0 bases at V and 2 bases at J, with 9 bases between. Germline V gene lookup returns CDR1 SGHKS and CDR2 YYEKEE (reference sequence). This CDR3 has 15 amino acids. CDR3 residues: CASSLVGQTYNEQFF. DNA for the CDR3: TGTGCCAGCAGCTTGGTGGGACAAACCTACAATGAGCAGTTCTTC.

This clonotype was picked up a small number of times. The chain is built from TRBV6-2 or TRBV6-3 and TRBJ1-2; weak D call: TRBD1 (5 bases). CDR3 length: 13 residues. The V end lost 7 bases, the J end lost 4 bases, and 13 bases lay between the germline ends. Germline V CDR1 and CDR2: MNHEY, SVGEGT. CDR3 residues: CASTVPGTYGYTF. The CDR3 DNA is TGTGCCAGCACCGTACCCGGGACCTATGGCTACACCTTC.

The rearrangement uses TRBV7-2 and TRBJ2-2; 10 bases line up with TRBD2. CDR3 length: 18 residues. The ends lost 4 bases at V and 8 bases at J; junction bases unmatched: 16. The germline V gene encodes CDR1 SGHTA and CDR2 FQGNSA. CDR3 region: CASSSRASGLARSGELFF. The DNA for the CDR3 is TGTGCCAGCAGCTCCCGGGCGTCGGGACTAGCGAGAAGTGGGGAGCTGTTTTTT.

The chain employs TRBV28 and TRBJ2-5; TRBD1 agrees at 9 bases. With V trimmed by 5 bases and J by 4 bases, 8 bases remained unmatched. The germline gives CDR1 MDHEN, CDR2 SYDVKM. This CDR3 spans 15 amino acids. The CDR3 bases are TGTGCCAGCAGTCCTCAGGGACAGGGTAGAGAGACCCAGTACTTC. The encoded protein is CASSPQGQGRETQYF.

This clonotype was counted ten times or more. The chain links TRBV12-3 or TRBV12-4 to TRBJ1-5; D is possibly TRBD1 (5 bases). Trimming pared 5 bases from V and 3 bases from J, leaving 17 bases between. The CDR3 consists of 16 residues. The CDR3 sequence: CASSPRGWGNNQPQHF. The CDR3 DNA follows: TGTGCCAGCAGTCCCCGGGGTTGGGGGAACAATCAGCCCCAGCATTTT.

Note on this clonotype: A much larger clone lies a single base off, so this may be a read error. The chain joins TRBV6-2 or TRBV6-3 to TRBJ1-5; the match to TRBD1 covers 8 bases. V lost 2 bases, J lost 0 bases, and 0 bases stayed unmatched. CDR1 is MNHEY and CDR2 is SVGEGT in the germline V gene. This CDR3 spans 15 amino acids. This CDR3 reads CASSYDRGSNQPQHF. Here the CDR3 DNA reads TGTGCCAGCAGTTACGACAGGGGTAGCAATCAGCCCCAGCATTTT.

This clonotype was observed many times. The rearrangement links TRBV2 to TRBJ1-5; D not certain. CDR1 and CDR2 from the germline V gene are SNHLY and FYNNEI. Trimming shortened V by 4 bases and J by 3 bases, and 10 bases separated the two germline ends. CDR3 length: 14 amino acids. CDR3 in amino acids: CASSAGRNNQPQHF. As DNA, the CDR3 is TGTGCCAGCAGTGCCGGACGGAACAATCAGCCCCAGCATTTT. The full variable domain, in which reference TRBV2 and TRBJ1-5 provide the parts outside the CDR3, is EPEVTQTPSHQVTQMGQEVILRCVPISNHLYFYWYRQILGQKVEFLVSFYNNEISEKSEIFDDQFSVERPDGSNFTLKIRSTKLEDSAMYFCASSAGRNNQPQHFGDGTRLSIL.

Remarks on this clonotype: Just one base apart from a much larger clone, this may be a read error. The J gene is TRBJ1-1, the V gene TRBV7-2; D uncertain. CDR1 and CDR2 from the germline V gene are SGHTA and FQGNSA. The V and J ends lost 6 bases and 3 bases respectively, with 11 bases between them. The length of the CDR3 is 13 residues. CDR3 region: CASSQMGYTEAFF. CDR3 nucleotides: TGTGCCAGCAGTCAAATGGGGTACACTGAAGCTTTCTTT.

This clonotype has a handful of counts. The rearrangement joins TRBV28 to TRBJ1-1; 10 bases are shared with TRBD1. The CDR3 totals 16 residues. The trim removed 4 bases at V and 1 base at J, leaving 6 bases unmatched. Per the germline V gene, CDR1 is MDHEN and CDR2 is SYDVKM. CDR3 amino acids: CASSSGTGAWNTEAFF. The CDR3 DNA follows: TGTGCCAGCAGTTCCGGGACAGGGGCATGGAACACTGAAGCTTTCTTT.

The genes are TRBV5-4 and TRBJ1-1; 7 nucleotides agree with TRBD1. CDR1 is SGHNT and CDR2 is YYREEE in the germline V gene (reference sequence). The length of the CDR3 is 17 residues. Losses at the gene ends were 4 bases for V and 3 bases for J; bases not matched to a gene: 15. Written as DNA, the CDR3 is TGTGCCAGCAGCAGGGGATGGAGGGGGCCTCGAGACACTGAAGCTTTCTTT. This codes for CASSRGWRGPRDTEAFF.

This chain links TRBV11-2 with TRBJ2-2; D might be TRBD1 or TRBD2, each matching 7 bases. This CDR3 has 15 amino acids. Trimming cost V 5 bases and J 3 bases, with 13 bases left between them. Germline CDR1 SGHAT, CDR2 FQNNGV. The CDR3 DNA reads TGTGCCAGCAGCGTAGCAGGGGGGGACACCGGGGAGCTGTTTTTT. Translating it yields CASSVAGGDTGELFF.

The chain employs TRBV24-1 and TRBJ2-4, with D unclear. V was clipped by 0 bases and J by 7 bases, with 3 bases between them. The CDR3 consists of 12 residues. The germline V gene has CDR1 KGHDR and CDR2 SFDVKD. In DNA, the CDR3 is TGTGCCACCAGTGATTTGCCGAACATTCAGTACTTC. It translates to CATSDLPNIQYF.

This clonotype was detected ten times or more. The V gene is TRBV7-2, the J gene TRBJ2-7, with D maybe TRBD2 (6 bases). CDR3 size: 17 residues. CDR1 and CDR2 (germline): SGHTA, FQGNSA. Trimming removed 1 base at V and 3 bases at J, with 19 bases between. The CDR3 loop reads CASSLVSGTQLYYEQYF. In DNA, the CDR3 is TGTGCCAGCAGCTTAGTTTCCGGGACTCAACTCTACTACGAGCAGTACTTC.

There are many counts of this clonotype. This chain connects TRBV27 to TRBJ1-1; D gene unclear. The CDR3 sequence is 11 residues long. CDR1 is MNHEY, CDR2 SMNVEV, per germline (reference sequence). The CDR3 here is CVQDRNTEAFF. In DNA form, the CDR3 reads TGTGTCCAAGACCGGAACACTGAAGCTTTCTTT.

CDR3: CASSPGQDQPQHF. The CDR3 DNA reads TGTGCCAGCAGTCCGGGACAGGATCAGCCCCAGCATTTT. The chain recombines TRBV5-4 with TRBJ1-5, with 8 nucleotides matching TRBD1. The CDR3 length is 13 residues. Looked up from germline, CDR1 is SGHNT and CDR2 is YYREEE (reference sequence). After removal of 5 bases from V and 5 bases from J, the junction contained 3 bases not matched to a gene.

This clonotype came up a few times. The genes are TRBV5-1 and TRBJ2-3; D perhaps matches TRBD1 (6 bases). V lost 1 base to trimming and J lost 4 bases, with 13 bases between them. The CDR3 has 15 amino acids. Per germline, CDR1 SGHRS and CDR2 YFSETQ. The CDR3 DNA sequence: TGCGCCAGCAGCTTGAAGGGTAGGGGGTCAGATACGCAGTATTTT. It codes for CASSLKGRGSDTQYF.

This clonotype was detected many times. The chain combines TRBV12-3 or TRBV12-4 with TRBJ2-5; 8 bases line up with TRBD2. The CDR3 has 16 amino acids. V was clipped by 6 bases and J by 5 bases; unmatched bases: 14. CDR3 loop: CASSPRTSTLGETQYF. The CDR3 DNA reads TGTGCCAGCAGCCCCCGGACTAGCACCCTCGGGGAGACCCAGTACTTC.

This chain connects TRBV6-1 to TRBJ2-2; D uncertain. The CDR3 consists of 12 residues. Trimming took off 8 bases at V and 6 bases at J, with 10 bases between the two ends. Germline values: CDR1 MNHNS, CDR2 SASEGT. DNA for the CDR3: TGTGCCAGCGGGAATAGGGCCGGGGAGCTGTTTTTT. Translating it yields CASGNRAGELFF.